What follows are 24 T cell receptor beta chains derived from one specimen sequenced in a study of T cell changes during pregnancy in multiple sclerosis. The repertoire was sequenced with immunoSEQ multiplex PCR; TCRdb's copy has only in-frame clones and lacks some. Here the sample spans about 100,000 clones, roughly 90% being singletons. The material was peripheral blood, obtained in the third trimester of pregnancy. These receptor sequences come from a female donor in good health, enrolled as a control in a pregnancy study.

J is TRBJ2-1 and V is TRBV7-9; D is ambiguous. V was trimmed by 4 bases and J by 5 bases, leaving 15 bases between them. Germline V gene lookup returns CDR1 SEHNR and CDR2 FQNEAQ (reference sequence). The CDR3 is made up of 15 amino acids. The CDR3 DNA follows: TGTGCCAGCAGCTCCCCCCGAGAGATCGACAATGAGCAGTTCTTC. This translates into CASSSPREIDNEQFF.

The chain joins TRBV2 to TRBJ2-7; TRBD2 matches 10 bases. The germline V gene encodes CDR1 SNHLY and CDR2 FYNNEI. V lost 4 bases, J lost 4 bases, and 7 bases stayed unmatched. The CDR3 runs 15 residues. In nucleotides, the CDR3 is TGTGCCAGCAGTGGGGCTAGCGGGGGATATTACGAGCAGTACTTC. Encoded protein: CASSGASGGYYEQYF. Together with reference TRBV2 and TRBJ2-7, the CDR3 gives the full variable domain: EPEVTQTPSHQVTQMGQEVILRCVPISNHLYFYWYRQILGQKVEFLVSFYNNEISEKSEIFDDQFSVERPDGSNFTLKIRSTKLEDSAMYFCASSGASGGYYEQYFGPGTRLTVT.

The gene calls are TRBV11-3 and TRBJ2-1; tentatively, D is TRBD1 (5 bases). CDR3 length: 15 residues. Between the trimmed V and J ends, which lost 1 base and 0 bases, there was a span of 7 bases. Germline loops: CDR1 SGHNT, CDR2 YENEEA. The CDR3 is CASSLGGSSYNEQFF. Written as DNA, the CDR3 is TGTGCCAGCAGCTTAGGGGGCAGCTCCTACAATGAGCAGTTCTTC.

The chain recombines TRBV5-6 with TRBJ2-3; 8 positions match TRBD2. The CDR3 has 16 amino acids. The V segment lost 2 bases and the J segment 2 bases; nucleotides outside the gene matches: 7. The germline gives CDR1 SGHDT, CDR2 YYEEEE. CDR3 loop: CASSFERGPPTDTQYF. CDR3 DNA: TGTGCCAGCAGCTTCGAGCGGGGGCCCCCCACAGATACGCAGTATTTT. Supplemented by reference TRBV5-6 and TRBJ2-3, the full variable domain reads DAGVTQSPTHLIKTRGQQVTLRCSPKSGHDTVSWYQQALGQGPQFIFQYYEEEERQRGNFPDRFSGHQFPNYSSELNVNALLLGDSALYLCASSFERGPPTDTQYFGPGTRLTVL.

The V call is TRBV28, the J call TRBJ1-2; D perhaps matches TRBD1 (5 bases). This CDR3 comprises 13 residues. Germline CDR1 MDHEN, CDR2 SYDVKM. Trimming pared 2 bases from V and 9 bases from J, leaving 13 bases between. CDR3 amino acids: CASSLPSTESYTF. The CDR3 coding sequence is TGTGCCAGCAGTTTACCCTCGACAGAAAGCTACACCTTC.

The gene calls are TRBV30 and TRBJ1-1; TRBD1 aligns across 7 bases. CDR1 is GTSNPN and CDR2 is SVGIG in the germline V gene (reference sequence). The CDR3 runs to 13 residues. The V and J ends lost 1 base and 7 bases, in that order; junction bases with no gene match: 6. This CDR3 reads CAWSAGTEFEAFF. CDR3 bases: TGTGCCTGGAGTGCCGGGACAGAATTTGAAGCTTTCTTT.

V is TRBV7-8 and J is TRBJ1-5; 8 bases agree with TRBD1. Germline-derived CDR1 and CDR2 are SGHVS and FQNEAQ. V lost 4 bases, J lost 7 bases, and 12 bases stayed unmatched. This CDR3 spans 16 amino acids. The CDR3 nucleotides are TGTGCCAGCAGCTCTACAAGACAGGGGACGAAGCAGCCCCAGCATTTT. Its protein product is CASSSTRQGTKQPQHF.

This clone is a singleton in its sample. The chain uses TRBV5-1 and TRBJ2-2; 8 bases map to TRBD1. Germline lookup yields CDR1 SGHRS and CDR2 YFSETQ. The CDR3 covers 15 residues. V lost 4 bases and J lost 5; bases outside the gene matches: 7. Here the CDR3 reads CASSDTGGETGELFF. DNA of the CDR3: TGCGCCAGCAGCGATACAGGGGGAGAGACCGGGGAGCTGTTTTTT.

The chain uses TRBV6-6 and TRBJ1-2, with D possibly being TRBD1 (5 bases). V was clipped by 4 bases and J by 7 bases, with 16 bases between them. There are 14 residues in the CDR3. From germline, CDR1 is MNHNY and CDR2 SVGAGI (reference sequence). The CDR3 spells CASSFAGSNIGYTF. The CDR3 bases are TGTGCCAGCAGTTTTGCAGGGTCGAACATTGGCTACACCTTC.

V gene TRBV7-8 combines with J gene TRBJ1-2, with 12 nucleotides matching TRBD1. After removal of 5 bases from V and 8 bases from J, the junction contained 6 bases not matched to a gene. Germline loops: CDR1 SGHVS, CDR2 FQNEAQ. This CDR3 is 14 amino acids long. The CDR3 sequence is CASSEGQGASGYTF. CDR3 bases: TGTGCCAGCAGCGAGGGACAGGGGGCCTCGGGCTACACCTTC.

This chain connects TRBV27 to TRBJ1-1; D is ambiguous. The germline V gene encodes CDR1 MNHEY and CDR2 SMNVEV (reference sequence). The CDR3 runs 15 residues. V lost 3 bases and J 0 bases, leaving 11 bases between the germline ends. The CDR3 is CASSLWGDLNTEAFF. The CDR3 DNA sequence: TGTGCCAGCAGTTTGTGGGGAGACTTGAACACTGAAGCTTTCTTT.

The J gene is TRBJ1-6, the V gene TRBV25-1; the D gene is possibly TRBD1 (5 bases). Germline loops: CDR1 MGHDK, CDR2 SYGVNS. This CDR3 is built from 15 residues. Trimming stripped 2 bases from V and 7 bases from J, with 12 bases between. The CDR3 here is CASSEGAGWNSPLHF. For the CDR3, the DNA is TGTGCCAGCAGTGAAGGGGCAGGGTGGAATTCACCCCTCCACTTT.

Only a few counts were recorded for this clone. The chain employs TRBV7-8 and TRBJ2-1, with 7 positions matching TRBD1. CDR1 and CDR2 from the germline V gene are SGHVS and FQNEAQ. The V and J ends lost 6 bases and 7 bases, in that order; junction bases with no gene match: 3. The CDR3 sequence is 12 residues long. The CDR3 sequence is CASSSQGNEQFF. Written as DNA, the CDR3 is TGTGCCAGCAGTTCACAGGGGAATGAGCAGTTCTTC.

The CDR3 spells CASSVGVPGQQETQYF. In DNA, the CDR3 is TGTGCCAGCAGCGTAGGGGTTCCGGGACAACAAGAGACCCAGTACTTC. The J gene is TRBJ2-5, the V gene TRBV9; a possible D gene is TRBD1 (6 bases). With 0 bases removed from V and 2 bases from J, the gap between germline ends came to 14 bases. Per the germline V gene, CDR1 is SGDLS and CDR2 is YYNGEE. There are 16 residues in the CDR3.

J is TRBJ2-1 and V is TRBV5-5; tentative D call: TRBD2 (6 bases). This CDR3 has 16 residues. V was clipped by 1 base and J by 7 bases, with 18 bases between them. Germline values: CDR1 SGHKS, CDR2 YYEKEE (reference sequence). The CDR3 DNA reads TGTGCCAGCAGCTTGTCAGGGACTGCGATGGAAAATGAGCAGTTCTTC. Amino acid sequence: CASSLSGTAMENEQFF.

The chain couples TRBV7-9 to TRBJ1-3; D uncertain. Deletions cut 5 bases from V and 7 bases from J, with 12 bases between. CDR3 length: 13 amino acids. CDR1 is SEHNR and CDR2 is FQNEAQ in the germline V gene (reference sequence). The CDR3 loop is CASSPEGRNTIYF. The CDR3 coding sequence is TGTGCCAGCAGCCCAGAGGGTCGGAACACCATATATTTT.

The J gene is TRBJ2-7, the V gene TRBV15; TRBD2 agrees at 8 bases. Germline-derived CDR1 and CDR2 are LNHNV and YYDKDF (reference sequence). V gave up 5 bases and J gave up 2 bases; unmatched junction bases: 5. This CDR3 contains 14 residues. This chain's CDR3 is CATSDAGGTYEQYF. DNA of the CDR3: TGTGCCACCAGCGACGCGGGGGGAACCTACGAGCAGTACTTC.

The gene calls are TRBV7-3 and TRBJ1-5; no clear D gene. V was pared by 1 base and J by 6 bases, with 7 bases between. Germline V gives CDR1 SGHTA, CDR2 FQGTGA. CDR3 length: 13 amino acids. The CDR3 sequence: CASSLIRGQPQHF. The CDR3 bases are TGTGCCAGCAGCTTAATCCGGGGTCAGCCCCAGCATTTT. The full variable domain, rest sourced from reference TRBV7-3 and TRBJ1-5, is GAGVSQTPSNKVTEKGKYVELRCDPISGHTALYWYRQSLGQGPEFLIYFQGTGAADDSGLPNDRFFAVRPEGSVSTLKIQRTERGDSAVYLCASSLIRGQPQHFGDGTRLSIL.

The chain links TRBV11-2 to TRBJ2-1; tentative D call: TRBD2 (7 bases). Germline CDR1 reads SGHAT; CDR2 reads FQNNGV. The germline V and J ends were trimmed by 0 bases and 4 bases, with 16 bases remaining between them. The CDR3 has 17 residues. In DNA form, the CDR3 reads TGTGCCAGCAGCTTAGATGGCGGGCGGGGGCTTTACAATGAGCAGTTCTTC. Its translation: CASSLDGGRGLYNEQFF.

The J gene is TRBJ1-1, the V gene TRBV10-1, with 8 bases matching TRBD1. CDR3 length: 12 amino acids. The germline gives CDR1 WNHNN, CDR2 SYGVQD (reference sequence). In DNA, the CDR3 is TGCGCAAGACAGGGGATAGGCACTGAAGCTTTCTTT. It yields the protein CARQGIGTEAFF.

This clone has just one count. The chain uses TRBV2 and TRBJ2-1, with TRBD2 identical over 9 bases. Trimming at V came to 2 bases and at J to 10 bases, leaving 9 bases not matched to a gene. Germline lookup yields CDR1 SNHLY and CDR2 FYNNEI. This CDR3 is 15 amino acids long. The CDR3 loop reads CASSEKSGGPLEQFF. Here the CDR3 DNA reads TGTGCCAGCAGTGAAAAAAGCGGGGGGCCGCTGGAGCAGTTCTTC. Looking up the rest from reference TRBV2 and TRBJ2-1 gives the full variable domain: EPEVTQTPSHQVTQMGQEVILRCVPISNHLYFYWYRQILGQKVEFLVSFYNNEISEKSEIFDDQFSVERPDGSNFTLKIRSTKLEDSAMYFCASSEKSGGPLEQFFGPGTRLTVL.

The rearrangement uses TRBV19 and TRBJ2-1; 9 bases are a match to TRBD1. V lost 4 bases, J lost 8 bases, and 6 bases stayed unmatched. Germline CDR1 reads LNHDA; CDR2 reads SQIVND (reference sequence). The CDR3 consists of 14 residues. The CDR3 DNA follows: TGTGCCAGTAGTACAACTACAGGGGGCCATGAGCAGTTCTTC. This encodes CASSTTTGGHEQFF.

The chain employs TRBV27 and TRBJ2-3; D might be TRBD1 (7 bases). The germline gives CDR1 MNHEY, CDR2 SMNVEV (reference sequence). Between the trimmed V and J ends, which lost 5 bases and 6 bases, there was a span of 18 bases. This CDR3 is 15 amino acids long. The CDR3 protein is CASSPYPGGRDTQYF. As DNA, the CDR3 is TGTGCCAGCAGTCCCTATCCAGGGGGGAGGGATACGCAGTATTTT.

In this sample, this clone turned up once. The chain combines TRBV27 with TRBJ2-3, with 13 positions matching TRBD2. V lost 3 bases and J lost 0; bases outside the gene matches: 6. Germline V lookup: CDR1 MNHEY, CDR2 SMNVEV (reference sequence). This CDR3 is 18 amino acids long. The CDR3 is CASSFGLAGALSTDTQYF. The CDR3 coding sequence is TGTGCCAGCAGTTTCGGACTAGCGGGGGCCCTAAGCACAGATACGCAGTATTTT.